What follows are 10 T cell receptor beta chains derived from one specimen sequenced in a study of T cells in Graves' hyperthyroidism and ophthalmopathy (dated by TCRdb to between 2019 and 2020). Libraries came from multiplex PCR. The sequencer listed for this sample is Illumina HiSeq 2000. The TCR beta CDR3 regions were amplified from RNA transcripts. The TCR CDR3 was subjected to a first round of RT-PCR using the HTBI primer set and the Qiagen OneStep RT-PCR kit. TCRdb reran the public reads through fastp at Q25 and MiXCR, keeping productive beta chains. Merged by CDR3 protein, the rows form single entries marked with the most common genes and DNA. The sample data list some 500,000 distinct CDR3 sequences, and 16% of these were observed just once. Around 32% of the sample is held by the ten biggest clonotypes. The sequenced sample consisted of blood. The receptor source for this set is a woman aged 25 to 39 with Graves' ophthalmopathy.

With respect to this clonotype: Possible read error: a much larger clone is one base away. The CDR3 loop reads CASSVLDRVRDTQYF. The CDR3 region has the DNA TGTGCCAGCAGCGTGCTAGACCGGGTCAGGGATACGCAGTATTTT. The chain links TRBV7-9 to TRBJ2-3; D is unclear. In germline, CDR1 is SEHNR, CDR2 FQNEAQ (reference sequence). This CDR3 has 15 amino acids. The V end was cut by 5 bases, the J end by 6 bases, with 18 bases between.

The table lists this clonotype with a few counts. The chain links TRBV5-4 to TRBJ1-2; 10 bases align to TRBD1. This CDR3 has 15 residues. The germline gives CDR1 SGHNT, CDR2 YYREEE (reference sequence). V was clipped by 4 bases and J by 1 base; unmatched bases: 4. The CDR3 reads CASSKGQGVNYGYTF. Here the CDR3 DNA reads TGTGCCAGCAGCAAAGGACAGGGGGTTAACTATGGCTACACCTTC.

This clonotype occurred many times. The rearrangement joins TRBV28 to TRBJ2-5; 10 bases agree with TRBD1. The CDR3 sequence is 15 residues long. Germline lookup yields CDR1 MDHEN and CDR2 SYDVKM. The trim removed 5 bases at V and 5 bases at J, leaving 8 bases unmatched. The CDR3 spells CASSPGTGDGETQYF. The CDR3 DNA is TGTGCCAGCAGTCCCGGGACAGGGGATGGGGAGACCCAGTACTTC. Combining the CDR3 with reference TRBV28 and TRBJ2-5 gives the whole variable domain DVKVTQSSRYLVKRTGEKVFLECVQDMDHENMFWYRQDPGLGLRLIYFSYDVKMKEKGDIPEGYSVSREKKERFSLILESASTNQTSMYLCASSPGTGDGETQYFGPGTRLLVL.

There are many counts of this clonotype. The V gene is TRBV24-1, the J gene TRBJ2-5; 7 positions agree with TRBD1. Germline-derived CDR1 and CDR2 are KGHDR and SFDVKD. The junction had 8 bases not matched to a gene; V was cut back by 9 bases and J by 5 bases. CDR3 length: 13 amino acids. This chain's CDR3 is CATDRAGSETQYF. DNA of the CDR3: TGTGCCACCGACAGGGCGGGTTCGGAGACCCAGTACTTC.

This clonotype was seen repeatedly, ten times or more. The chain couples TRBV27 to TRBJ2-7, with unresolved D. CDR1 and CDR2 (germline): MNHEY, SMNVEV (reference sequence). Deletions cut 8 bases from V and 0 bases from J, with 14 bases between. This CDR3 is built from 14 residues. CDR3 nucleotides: TGTGCCAGCTCTGGCCTTAGTCGCTCCTACGAGCAGTACTTC. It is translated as CASSGLSRSYEQYF.

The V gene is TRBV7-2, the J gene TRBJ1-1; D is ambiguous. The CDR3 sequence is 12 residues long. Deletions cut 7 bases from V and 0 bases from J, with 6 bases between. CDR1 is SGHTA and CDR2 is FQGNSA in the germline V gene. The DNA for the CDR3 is TGTGCCAGCACCGTTATGAACACTGAAGCTTTCTTT. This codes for CASTVMNTEAFF.

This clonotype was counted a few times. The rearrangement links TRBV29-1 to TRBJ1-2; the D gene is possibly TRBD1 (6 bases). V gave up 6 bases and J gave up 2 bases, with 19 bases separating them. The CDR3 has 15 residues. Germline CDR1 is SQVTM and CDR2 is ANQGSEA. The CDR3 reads CSVFWGLNPNYGYTF. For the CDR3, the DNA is TGCAGCGTCTTCTGGGGGCTCAATCCGAACTATGGCTACACCTTC.

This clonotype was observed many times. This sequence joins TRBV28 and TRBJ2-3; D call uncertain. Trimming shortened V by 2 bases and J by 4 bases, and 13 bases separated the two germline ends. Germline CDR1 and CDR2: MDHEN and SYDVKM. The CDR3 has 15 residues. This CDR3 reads CASSLQPNQADTQYF. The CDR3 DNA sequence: TGTGCCAGCAGTTTACAACCCAACCAGGCAGATACGCAGTATTTT.

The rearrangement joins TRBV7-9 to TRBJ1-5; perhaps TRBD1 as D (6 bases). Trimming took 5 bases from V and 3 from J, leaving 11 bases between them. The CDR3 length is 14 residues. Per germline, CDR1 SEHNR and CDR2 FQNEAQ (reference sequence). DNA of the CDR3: TGTGCCAGCAGCGGCGGGGGCAACAATCAGCCCCAGCATTTT. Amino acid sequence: CASSGGGNNQPQHF.

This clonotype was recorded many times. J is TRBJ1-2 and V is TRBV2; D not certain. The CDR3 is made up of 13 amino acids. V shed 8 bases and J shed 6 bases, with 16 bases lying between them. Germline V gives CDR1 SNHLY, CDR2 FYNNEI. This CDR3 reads CASGPRARDGYTF. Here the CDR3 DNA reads TGTGCCAGCGGACCGAGGGCGAGGGATGGCTACACCTTC.